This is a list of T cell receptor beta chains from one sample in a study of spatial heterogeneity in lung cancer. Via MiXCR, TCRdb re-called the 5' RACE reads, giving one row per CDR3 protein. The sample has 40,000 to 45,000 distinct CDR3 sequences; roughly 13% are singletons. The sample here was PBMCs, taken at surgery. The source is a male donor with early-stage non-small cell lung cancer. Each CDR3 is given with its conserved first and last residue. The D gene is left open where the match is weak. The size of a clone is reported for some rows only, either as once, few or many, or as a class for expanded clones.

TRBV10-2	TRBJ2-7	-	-	CASSGTAAYEQYF	TGCGCCAGCAGTGGGACAGCTGCCTACGAGCAGTACTTC
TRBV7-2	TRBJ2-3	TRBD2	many	CASSFQRGGLDTQYF	TGTGCCAGCAGCTTCCAGCGGGGGGGTTTGGATACGCAGTATTTT
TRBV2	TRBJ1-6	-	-	CASSGQGENNSPLHF	TGTGCCAGCAGTGGGCAAGGGGAAAATAATTCACCCCTCCACTTT
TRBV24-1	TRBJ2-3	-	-	CATSDLWGDTQYF	TGTGCCACCAGTGATTTATGGGGGGATACGCAGTATTTT
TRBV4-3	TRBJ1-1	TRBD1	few	CASSLTLGQGWVNTEAFF	TGCGCCAGCAGCCTGACTCTGGGACAGGGTTGGGTGAACACTGAAGCTTTCTTT
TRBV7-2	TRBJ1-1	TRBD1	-	CASSLQGARTEAFF	TGTGCCAGCAGCCTTCAGGGGGCCCGGACTGAAGCTTTCTTT
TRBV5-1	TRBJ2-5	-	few	CASSSGGKGYQETQYF	TGCGCCAGCAGCTCGGGCGGTAAGGGGTACCAAGAGACCCAGTACTTC
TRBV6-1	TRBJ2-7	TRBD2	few	CASSETLSGGAGEQYF	TGTGCCAGCAGTGAAACCCTGAGCGGGGGGGCCGGCGAGCAGTACTTC
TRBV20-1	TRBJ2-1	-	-	CSGLSGSWNEQFF	TGCAGTGGGCTCTCCGGGAGCTGGAATGAGCAGTTCTTC
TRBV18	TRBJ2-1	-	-	CASSPRGLNNEQFF	TGTGCCAGCTCACCACGCGGACTAAACAATGAGCAGTTCTTC
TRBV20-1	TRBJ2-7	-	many	CSARGLFLSGSSYEQYF	TGCAGTGCTAGAGGCCTTTTTTTGAGCGGGTCCTCCTACGAGCAGTACTTC
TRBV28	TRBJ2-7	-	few	CASHSGYEQYF	TGTGCCAGCCATAGCGGATACGAGCAGTACTTC
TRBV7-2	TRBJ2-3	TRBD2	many	CASSLEAGDTDTQYF	TGTGCCAGCAGCTTAGAGGCGGGGGACACAGATACGCAGTATTTT
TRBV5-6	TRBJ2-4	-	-	CASSFGRENIQYF	TGTGCCAGCAGCTTCGGCCGGGAAAACATTCAGTACTTC
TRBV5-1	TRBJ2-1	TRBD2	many	CASSATSGRHNEQFF	TGCGCCAGCAGCGCCACTAGCGGGAGACACAATGAGCAGTTCTTC
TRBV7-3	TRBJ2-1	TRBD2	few	CASSPSGSGDEQFF	TGTGCCAGCAGCCCAAGCGGGAGTGGGGATGAGCAGTTCTTC
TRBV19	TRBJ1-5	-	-	CASSINNQPQHF	TGTGCCAGTAGTATAAACAATCAGCCCCAGCATTTT
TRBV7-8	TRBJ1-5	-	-	CASSSEDQPQHF	TGTGCCAGCAGCTCAGAAGATCAGCCCCAGCATTTT
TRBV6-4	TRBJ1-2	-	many	CASSDDPNYGYTF	TGTGCCAGCAGTGACGACCCTAACTATGGCTACACCTTC
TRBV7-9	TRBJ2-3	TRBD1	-	CASSSGTGSGDTQYF	TGTGCCAGCAGCTCCGGGACAGGGAGCGGAGATACGCAGTATTTT
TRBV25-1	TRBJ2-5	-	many	CASSVTPVETQYF	TGTGCCAGCAGTGTTACCCCAGTGGAGACCCAGTACTTC
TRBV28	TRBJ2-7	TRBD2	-	CASSFFGLAITYEQYF	TGTGCCAGCAGTTTTTTCGGACTAGCGATTACCTACGAGCAGTACTTC
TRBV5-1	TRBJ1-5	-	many	CASSPDSLNQPQHF	TGCGCCAGCAGCCCTGACAGCCTCAATCAGCCCCAGCATTTT